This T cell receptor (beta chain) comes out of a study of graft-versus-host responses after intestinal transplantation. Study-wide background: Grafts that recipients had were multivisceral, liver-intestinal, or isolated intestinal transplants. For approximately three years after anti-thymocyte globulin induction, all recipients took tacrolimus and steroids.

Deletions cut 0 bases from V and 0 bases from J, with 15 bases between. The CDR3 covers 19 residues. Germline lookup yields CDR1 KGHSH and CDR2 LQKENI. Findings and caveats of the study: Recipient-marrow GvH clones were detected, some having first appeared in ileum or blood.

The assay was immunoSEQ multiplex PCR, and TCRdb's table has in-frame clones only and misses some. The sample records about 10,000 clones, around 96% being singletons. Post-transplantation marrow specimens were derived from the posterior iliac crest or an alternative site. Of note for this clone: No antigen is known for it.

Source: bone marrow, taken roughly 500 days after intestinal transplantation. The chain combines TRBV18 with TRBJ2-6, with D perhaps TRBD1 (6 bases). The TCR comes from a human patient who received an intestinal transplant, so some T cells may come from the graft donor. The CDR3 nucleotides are TGTGCCAGCTCACCACCGGCCTCAGGGGAACGCTCTGGGGCCAACGTCCTGACTTTC. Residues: CASSPPASGERSGANVLTF.